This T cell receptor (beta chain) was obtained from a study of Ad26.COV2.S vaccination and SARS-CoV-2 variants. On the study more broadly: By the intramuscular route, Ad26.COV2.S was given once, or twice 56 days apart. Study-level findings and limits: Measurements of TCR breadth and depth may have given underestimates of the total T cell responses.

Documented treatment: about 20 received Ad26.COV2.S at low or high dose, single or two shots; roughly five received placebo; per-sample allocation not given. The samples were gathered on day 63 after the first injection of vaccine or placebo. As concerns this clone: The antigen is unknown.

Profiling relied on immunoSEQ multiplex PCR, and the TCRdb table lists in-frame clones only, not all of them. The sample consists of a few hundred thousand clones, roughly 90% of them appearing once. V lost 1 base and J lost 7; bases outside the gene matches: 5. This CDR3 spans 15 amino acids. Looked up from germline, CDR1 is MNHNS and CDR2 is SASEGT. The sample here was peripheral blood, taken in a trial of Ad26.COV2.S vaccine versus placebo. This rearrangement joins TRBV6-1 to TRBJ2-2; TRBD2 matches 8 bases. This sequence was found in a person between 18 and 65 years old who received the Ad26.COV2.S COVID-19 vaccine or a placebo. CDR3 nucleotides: TGTGCCAGCAGTGAAGTTGGTCTAGCGGGCGGGGAGCTGTTTTTT. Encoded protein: CASSEVGLAGGELFF.